These 29 T cell receptor beta chains share one sample of origin, sequenced in a study of long-term antiretroviral therapy in people with HIV. Version v3.0 of the immunoSEQ assay ran at survey level. Libraries were prepared by immunoSEQ multiplex PCR; TCRdb keeps only in-frame clonotypes and omits some of them. Among 30,000 to 50,000 clones listed, approximately 87% were seen once. Sequencing was performed on unsorted PBMCs, taken 1.2 years after starting antiretroviral therapy. The source is a woman aged 45-65 years with HIV.

This clone was observed a handful of times. V gene TRBV29-1 combines with J gene TRBJ1-6; 9 nucleotides align to TRBD1. Trimming took 7 bases from V and 7 from J; bases not matched to a gene: 5. Germline V gene data show CDR1 as SQVTM and CDR2 as ANQGSEA. The CDR3 runs 13 residues. The CDR3 DNA follows: TGCAGCGAGGCAGGACAGGGGAATTCACCCCTCCACTTT. Translation: CSEAGQGNSPLHF.

J is TRBJ1-1 and V is TRBV6-6; the D is unclear. The CDR3 is made up of 13 amino acids. CDR1 and CDR2 from the germline V gene are MNHNY and SVGAGI (reference sequence). With 6 bases removed from V and 0 bases from J, the gap between germline ends came to 8 bases. The DNA for the CDR3 is TGTGCCAGCAGACCGGGTATGAACACTGAAGCTTTCTTT. Its translation: CASRPGMNTEAFF.

The rearrangement uses TRBV4-3 and TRBJ2-3; 8 bases are shared with TRBD2. Germline-derived CDR1 and CDR2 are LGHNA and YSLEER. The CDR3 covers 17 residues. The V and J ends lost 6 bases and 3 bases, in that order; junction bases with no gene match: 14. The CDR3 reads CASSPNPAGTRTDTQYF. DNA for the CDR3: TGCGCCAGCAGTCCAAATCCGGCGGGGACTAGGACAGATACGCAGTATTTT.

V gene TRBV18 combines with J gene TRBJ1-2; possible D gene TRBD1, 6 bases. Trimming cost V 3 bases and J 0 bases, with 17 bases left between them. The CDR3 is made up of 17 amino acids. In germline, CDR1 is KGHSH, CDR2 LQKENI. CDR3 residues: CASSPLLTGLPNYGYTF. CDR3 nucleotides: TGTGCCAGCTCACCGCTACTTACAGGGCTTCCTAACTATGGCTACACCTTC.

CDR3 sequence: CASNGQGQPQHF. The CDR3 DNA reads TGTGCCAGTAATGGTCAGGGCCAGCCCCAGCATTTT. The rearrangement joins TRBV19 to TRBJ1-5; tentatively, D is TRBD1 (5 bases). The CDR3 extends over 12 amino acids. V lost 7 bases and J lost 7, with 11 bases in between. The germline gives CDR1 LNHDA, CDR2 SQIVND (reference sequence).

This clone was seen a few times. V usage is TRBV7-3 and J usage is TRBJ1-1; D gene uncertain. This CDR3 has 13 amino acids. V shed 1 base and J shed 3 bases, with 6 bases lying between them. Per germline, CDR1 SGHTA and CDR2 FQGTGA. CDR3 protein: CASSLNIDTEAFF. CDR3 sequence (DNA): TGTGCCAGCAGCTTAAACATCGACACTGAAGCTTTCTTT.

The chain carries TRBV7-3 and TRBJ2-7; D is perhaps TRBD1 (5 bases). Trimming removed 3 bases from V and 6 bases from J, with 15 bases in between. Germline V CDR1 and CDR2: SGHTA, FQGTGA. The CDR3 length is 14 residues. The CDR3 here is CASSFGARGSEQYF. The DNA of the CDR3 is TGTGCCAGCAGCTTTGGGGCTAGGGGATCCGAGCAGTACTTC.

The rearrangement links TRBV4-2 to TRBJ2-3, with D possibly TRBD2 on 7 matching bases. V shed 2 bases and J shed 2 bases, with 11 bases lying between them. This CDR3 is built from 15 residues. Germline loops: CDR1 LGHNA, CDR2 YNFKEQ. The CDR3 nucleotides are TGTGCCAGCAGCCAAATCCGGGGGGCCACAGATACGCAGTATTTT. Translating gives CASSQIRGATDTQYF.

This clone was seen a single time. The V call is TRBV5-4, the J call TRBJ2-6, with D perhaps TRBD1 (5 bases). Germline CDR1 reads SGHNT; CDR2 reads YYREEE (reference sequence). The CDR3 is 15 amino acids. Trimming removed 1 base from V and 4 bases from J, with 9 bases in between. Here the CDR3 reads CASSLKGPGANVLTF. The CDR3 DNA follows: TGTGCCAGCAGCTTGAAGGGGCCCGGGGCCAACGTCCTGACTTTC.

This clone is a singleton in its sample. The rearrangement joins TRBV5-6 to TRBJ2-7; D uncertain. Germline V gene data show CDR1 as SGHDT and CDR2 as YYEEEE. V was pared by 2 bases and J by 4 bases, with 22 bases between. The CDR3 has 17 residues. Here the CDR3 DNA reads TGTGCCAGCAGCTTAGGCCTACCATCTTTCTCCTCGTACGAGCAGTACTTC. Amino acid sequence: CASSLGLPSFSSYEQYF.

CDR3 sequence (DNA): TGTGCCAGCAGCCCCGGGATGGGCAATGAAAAACTGTTTTTT. It yields the protein CASSPGMGNEKLFF. The chain carries TRBV7-9 and TRBJ1-4; D remains ambiguous. With 5 bases removed from V and 5 bases from J, the gap between germline ends came to 12 bases. The CDR3 is 14 amino acids. The V gene's germline CDR1 is SEHNR and CDR2 FQNEAQ (reference sequence).

The chain has TRBV5-5 and TRBJ2-7; D unclear. The length of the CDR3 is 13 residues. With 0 bases removed from V and 3 bases from J, the gap between germline ends came to 7 bases. Germline V gives CDR1 SGHKS, CDR2 YYEKEE (reference sequence). The DNA for the CDR3 is TGTGCCAGCAGCTTGGGCAGATACTACGAGCAGTACTTC. As protein: CASSLGRYYEQYF.

The chain uses TRBV7-9 and TRBJ2-3, with TRBD1 matching 8 bases. V lost 5 bases, J lost 1 base, and 5 bases stayed unmatched. CDR3 length: 15 residues. Germline V lookup: CDR1 SEHNR, CDR2 FQNEAQ (reference sequence). The CDR3 region is CASSQGAAGTDTQYF. The CDR3 DNA sequence: TGTGCCAGCAGCCAGGGGGCCGCTGGCACAGATACGCAGTATTTT.

J is TRBJ1-6 and V is TRBV11-2; D is possibly TRBD1 (6 bases). Germline V gives CDR1 SGHAT, CDR2 FQNNGV. V was pared by 0 bases and J by 10 bases, with 13 bases between. The CDR3 has 15 residues. CDR3 loop: CASSLDHRVGSPLHF. CDR3 DNA sequence: TGTGCCAGCAGCTTAGATCACAGGGTGGGGTCACCCCTCCACTTT.

A note on this clone: Other nucleotide sequences in the sample specify the same CDR3. V is TRBV4-1 and J is TRBJ1-2, with a possible D match to TRBD1 (5 bases). Germline CDR1 reads MGHRA; CDR2 reads YSYEKL. Between the trimmed V and J ends, which lost 4 bases and 6 bases, there was a span of 18 bases. This CDR3 is built from 15 residues. The CDR3 sequence: CASSLSPRVTDGYTF. The CDR3 DNA reads TGCGCCAGCAGCCTTAGCCCCAGGGTCACCGATGGCTACACCTTC.

The V and J genes are TRBV4-3 and TRBJ1-4, with D uncertain. V was trimmed by 0 bases and J by 7 bases, leaving 15 bases between them. The germline CDR1 and CDR2 sequences are LGHNA and YSLEER. CDR3 length equals 16 residues. DNA for the CDR3: TGCGCCAGCAGCCAAGATAATACGGCGTGGCGTGAAAAACTGTTTTTT. Protein: CASSQDNTAWREKLFF.

V usage is TRBV29-1 and J usage is TRBJ2-5, with 8 bases identical to TRBD1. Trimming removed 3 bases from V and 4 bases from J; junction bases left unmatched: 13. Germline V gene data show CDR1 as SQVTM and CDR2 as ANQGSEA. The CDR3 contains 16 residues. CDR3 bases: TGCAGCGTTGATCTCCCGACAGGGGTGATTGGAGAGACCCAGTACTTC. It specifies CSVDLPTGVIGETQYF.

The chain combines TRBV5-1 with TRBJ1-1; D ambiguous. The V end lost 0 bases, the J end lost 6 bases, and 9 bases lay between the germline ends. This CDR3 has 13 residues. CDR1 is SGHRS and CDR2 is YFSETQ in the germline V gene. CDR3 in DNA: TGCGCCAGCAGCTTGGGCAGTCGGGCTGAAGCTTTCTTT. Encoded protein: CASSLGSRAEAFF.

The chain recombines TRBV2 with TRBJ1-2, with D possibly matching TRBD1 (5 bases). Germline assignment: CDR1 SNHLY and CDR2 FYNNEI. The CDR3 is made up of 15 amino acids. Trimming cost V 6 bases and J 6 bases, with 20 bases left between them. In DNA, the CDR3 is TGTGCCAGCAGGACCCCGGCCAGGGAGTTGGATGGCTACACCTTC. This encodes CASRTPARELDGYTF.

The chain carries TRBV11-3 and TRBJ2-5, with 9 bases matching TRBD2. Losses at the gene ends were 5 bases for V and 3 bases for J; bases not matched to a gene: 1. Germline V gives CDR1 SGHNT, CDR2 YENEEA. The CDR3 runs 13 residues. The CDR3 DNA sequence: TGTGCCAGCAGCCGACTAGCGGAAGAGACCCAGTACTTC. Protein sequence: CASSRLAEETQYF.

In its sample, this clone was seen once. The J gene is TRBJ1-1, the V gene TRBV10-3, with a tentative D call TRBD1 (6 bases). Between the trimmed V and J ends, which lost 10 bases and 0 bases, there was a span of 15 bases. Germline lookup yields CDR1 ENHRY and CDR2 SYGVKD. The CDR3 runs to 14 residues. The CDR3 nucleotides read TGTGCCACCTCACTCACAGGGATGAACACTGAAGCTTTCTTT. Protein sequence: CATSLTGMNTEAFF.

The rearrangement joins TRBV2 to TRBJ2-5; weak D call: TRBD2 (6 bases). The CDR3 is 16 residues long. The germline V gene encodes CDR1 SNHLY and CDR2 FYNNEI. V gave up 4 bases and J gave up 4 bases, with 19 bases separating them. The CDR3, as DNA: TGTGCCAGCAGTGTAAAAGCAGGGAGGAGAGGAGAGACCCAGTACTTC. Protein product: CASSVKAGRRGETQYF. Filled out from reference TRBV2 and TRBJ2-5, the complete variable domain reads EPEVTQTPSHQVTQMGQEVILRCVPISNHLYFYWYRQILGQKVEFLVSFYNNEISEKSEIFDDQFSVERPDGSNFTLKIRSTKLEDSAMYFCASSVKAGRRGETQYFGPGTRLLVL.

The chain is built from TRBV25-1 and TRBJ2-5; no definite D call. This CDR3 is 14 amino acids long. Germline loops: CDR1 MGHDK, CDR2 SYGVNS. Between the trimmed V and J ends, which lost 1 base and 5 bases, there was a span of 11 bases. The CDR3 protein is CASSEFGEGETQYF. CDR3 nucleotide sequence: TGTGCCAGCAGTGAATTCGGTGAAGGCGAGACCCAGTACTTC.

The chain recombines TRBV18 with TRBJ1-2; 8 positions match TRBD1. Germline V gene lookup returns CDR1 KGHSH and CDR2 LQKENI. The J segment lost 6 bases and the V segment lost 4 bases, leaving 7 bases of the junction unmatched. The CDR3 extends over 14 amino acids. CDR3 nucleotide sequence: TGTGCCAGCTCACTGGCGACAGGGGTGGATGGCTACACCTTC. It codes for CASSLATGVDGYTF.

This clone was recorded once. This sequence joins TRBV4-3 and TRBJ1-1, with D maybe TRBD1 (6 bases). This CDR3 has 15 amino acids. From germline, CDR1 is LGHNA and CDR2 YSLEER. The V end lost 0 bases, the J end lost 3 bases, and 11 bases lay between the germline ends. CDR3 residues: CASSQDPNRDTEAFF. The CDR3, as DNA: TGCGCCAGCAGCCAAGATCCAAACAGGGACACTGAAGCTTTCTTT.

V usage is TRBV25-1 and J usage is TRBJ2-1; 11 bases match TRBD1. From germline, CDR1 is MGHDK and CDR2 SYGVNS. The CDR3 runs to 16 residues. With V trimmed by 4 bases and J by 6 bases, 8 bases remained unmatched. CDR3 loop: CASSGRDRGMSNEQFF. In DNA form, the CDR3 reads TGTGCCAGCAGTGGGAGGGACAGGGGGATGTCCAATGAGCAGTTCTTC.

This clone showed up just once. Here the CDR3 reads CASSRREGLGEKLFF. In nucleotides, the CDR3 is TGCGCCAGCAGCCGGAGGGAGGGTTTAGGTGAAAAACTGTTTTTT. The chain is built from TRBV5-1 and TRBJ1-4; D is unclear. With 4 bases removed from V and 7 bases from J, the gap between germline ends came to 17 bases. Germline V lookup: CDR1 SGHRS, CDR2 YFSETQ. The CDR3 totals 15 residues.

CDR3 DNA: TGTGCCAGCAGTTTCGGCGGGGGGGAACCCGGGGAGCTGTTTTTT. Residues: CASSFGGGEPGELFF. The chain carries TRBV27 and TRBJ2-2, with TRBD2 matching 9 bases. V lost 3 bases, J lost 6 bases, and 5 bases stayed unmatched. The CDR3 sequence is 15 residues long. CDR1 MNHEY and CDR2 SMNVEV come from the germline V gene (reference sequence).

J is TRBJ1-3 and V is TRBV6-1; D remains ambiguous. V lost 8 bases and J lost 0, with 5 bases in between. In germline, CDR1 is MNHNS, CDR2 SASEGT. The CDR3 is made up of 12 amino acids. Here the CDR3 DNA reads TGTGCCAGCTCTAACTCTGGAAACACCATATATTTT. Translated, it gives CASSNSGNTIYF.